This entry is about one T cell receptor beta chain. Its antigen is as yet unknown. The entry originates in a study of T-cell memory formation after mild COVID-19. Findings and limits, study-wide: Second-wave clones peaking on day 37 lacked confirmed SARS-CoV-2 specificity.

MiXCR, applied by TCRdb to the 5' RACE reads, yields one record per CDR3 protein. Among 250,000 to 300,000 distinct CDR3 sequences listed, about 20% were seen once. This CDR3 is 14 amino acids long. The V and J ends lost 6 bases and 0 bases, in that order; junction bases with no gene match: 4. Germline V gives CDR1 SNHLY, CDR2 FYNNEI. The clonotype was recovered from a man aged 18 to 29 who had mild COVID-19 (a few samples of this study predate the infection). Cell type and time point are not known. Material for sequencing was PBMCs or a T cell subset sorted from them (not recorded which). The chain uses TRBV2 and TRBJ1-1; TRBD1 matches 7 bases. The CDR3 reads CASRPGQLNTEAFF. CDR3 DNA sequence: TGTGCCAGCAGGCCGGGACAGTTGAACACTGAAGCTTTCTTT.